This T cell receptor beta chain appears in the sequencing data of a study of T cell repertoires in cytomegalovirus infection. Whole-study context: A matching HLA type, together with CMV infection, was signaled by public TCR beta signatures.

This clonotype was found a few times. The target antigen is unknown. V was clipped by 3 bases and J by 5 bases; unmatched bases: 1. Germline V lookup: CDR1 SGHTA, CDR2 FQGNSA. The CDR3 is 13 residues long. General study results and limits: Identification of carriers of CMV plus the relevant HLA was achieved through cumulative public TCR beta family frequency. CMV-specific HLA-C-restricted TCR beta clonotypes dominated the ex vivo response.

Via MiXCR, TCRdb re-called the reads, giving one row per CDR3 protein. This sample carries around 530,000 distinct CDR3 sequences, about 25% of them seen once, and the ten largest clones take under 15%. The sequencing sample was made of PBMCs. V gene TRBV7-2 combines with J gene TRBJ2-3; 8 bases fit TRBD2. This TCR was recovered from a human donor in good health (CMV status not recorded). Some clones in this sample may be carry-over from other donors' samples. The CDR3 DNA reads TGTGCCAGCAGCTTCGGGAGGGGAGATACGCAGTATTTT. Protein sequence: CASSFGRGDTQYF.